The 13 T cell receptor beta chains below were found in one sample sequenced in a study of human T cells and chemical hapten exposure. Time point defined: patch test 2, 6 weeks after DPC sensitization. As for treatment: therapeutic diphenylcyclopropenone sensitization with weekly scalp DPC. In TCRdb, the RACE reads were re-called with MiXCR into one record per CDR3 protein. The table has hundreds of thousands of distinct CDR3 sequences, about 6.3% seen once. The material was whole blood, obtained in connection with sensitization to the hapten diphenylcyclopropenone (DPC). The receptors shown here come from a woman aged 18-29 years with alopecia areata. Some clones in this sample may be carry-over from other donors' samples.

The chain links TRBV10-3 to TRBJ2-7; D is unclear. In germline, CDR1 is ENHRY, CDR2 SYGVKD. V was clipped by 2 bases and J by 6 bases, with 5 bases between them. CDR3 length: 11 amino acids. The CDR3 region has the DNA TGTGCCATCAGTGAGAGGACCGAGCAGTACTTC. Its protein is CAISERTEQYF.

The J gene is TRBJ2-3, the V gene TRBV27, with 12 positions matching TRBD2. The ends lost 5 bases at V and 4 bases at J; junction bases unmatched: 7. The germline V gene encodes CDR1 MNHEY and CDR2 SMNVEV (reference sequence). This CDR3 contains 16 residues. Here the CDR3 DNA reads TGTGCCAGCAGTCCGTCTAGCGGGGGGGCCGCAGATACGCAGTATTTT. This gives the protein CASSPSSGGAADTQYF.

This clonotype was seen repeatedly, ten times or more. This chain links TRBV20-1 with TRBJ1-1; D not resolved. Trimming left V 8 bases short and J 1 base short, with 11 bases between. This CDR3 spans 12 amino acids. Looked up from germline, CDR1 is DFQATT and CDR2 is SNEGSKA (reference sequence). In DNA, the CDR3 is TGCAGTTCCCCGACGGAGAACACTGAAGCTTTCTTT. Protein: CSSPTENTEAFF.

This clonotype was counted a few times. This chain connects TRBV6-2 or TRBV6-3 to TRBJ2-1; 9 bases map to TRBD1. The CDR3 covers 15 residues. The V segment lost 6 bases and the J segment 3 bases; nucleotides outside the gene matches: 6. CDR1 and CDR2 from the germline V gene are MNHEY and SVGEGT. For the CDR3, the DNA is TGTGCCAGCAGCCAACAGGGGGCCGGCTACAATGAGCAGTTCTTC. This sequence encodes CASSQQGAGYNEQFF.

This sequence joins TRBV12-3 or TRBV12-4 and TRBJ1-4, with D hard to call. Trimming shortened V by 0 bases and J by 8 bases, and 4 bases separated the two germline ends. The CDR3 spans 12 residues. The CDR3 here is CASSLATEKLFF. In DNA form, the CDR3 reads TGTGCCAGCAGTTTAGCCACAGAAAAACTGTTTTTT.

In its sample, this clonotype was seen a few times. The gene calls are TRBV7-9 and TRBJ2-7; D perhaps matches TRBD2 (7 bases). The V end lost 5 bases, the J end lost 1 base, and 12 bases lay between the germline ends. From germline, CDR1 is SEHNR and CDR2 FQNEAQ (reference sequence). CDR3 length: 14 residues. CDR3: CASSPGGTSYEQYF. The CDR3 DNA reads TGTGCCAGCAGCCCGGGGGGCACTTCCTACGAGCAGTACTTC.

The chain combines TRBV6-2 or TRBV6-3 with TRBJ1-1; D remains unclear. The CDR3 is made up of 14 amino acids. CDR1 and CDR2 (germline): MNHEY, SVGEGT. The V end was cut by 5 bases, the J end by 5 bases, with 15 bases between. The CDR3 reads CASSRPQASTEAFF. The CDR3 DNA follows: TGTGCCAGCAGTCGCCCGCAAGCCAGTACTGAAGCTTTCTTT.

This clonotype was counted between two and nine times. The V call is TRBV2, the J call TRBJ2-3; D may be TRBD2 (6 bases). V was shortened by 0 bases and J by 8 bases, with 18 bases between the two germline ends. The germline V gene has CDR1 SNHLY and CDR2 FYNNEI. CDR3 length equals 16 residues. The CDR3 region is CASSEALMKGRGTQYF. In DNA form, the CDR3 reads TGTGCCAGCAGTGAAGCGCTAATGAAGGGGCGGGGTACGCAGTATTTT. Full variable domain (rest looked up from reference TRBV2 and TRBJ2-3): EPEVTQTPSHQVTQMGQEVILRCVPISNHLYFYWYRQILGQKVEFLVSFYNNEISEKSEIFDDQFSVERPDGSNFTLKIRSTKLEDSAMYFCASSEALMKGRGTQYFGPGTRLTVL.

This clonotype was seen repeatedly, ten times or more. The chain couples TRBV6-5 to TRBJ1-4, with a possible D match to TRBD1 (5 bases). This CDR3 contains 13 residues. Germline CDR1 is MNHEY and CDR2 is SVGAGI. Trimming shortened V by 6 bases and J by 8 bases, and 13 bases separated the two germline ends. Here the CDR3 DNA reads TGTGCCAGCAGCCGGGGGGTGGGGGAAAAACTGTTTTTT. Translating gives CASSRGVGEKLFF.

This clonotype has just a few counts. The V and J genes are TRBV6-2 or TRBV6-3 and TRBJ2-7, with 9 positions matching TRBD1. The CDR3 runs to 15 residues. Germline CDR1 is MNHEY and CDR2 is SVGEGT. With 6 bases clipped from V and 0 bases from J, the junction kept 6 bases outside the gene matches. In DNA, the CDR3 is TGTGCCAGCAGGAAGGACAGGGGATACTCCTACGAGCAGTACTTC. Translation gives CASRKDRGYSYEQYF.

This clonotype appeared a few times. This chain joins TRBV7-8 and TRBJ2-2; 7 positions agree with TRBD1. V gave up 8 bases and J gave up 4 bases; unmatched junction bases: 7. Looked up from germline, CDR1 is SGHVS and CDR2 is FQNEAQ. The CDR3 contains 14 residues. The CDR3 loop reads CASRQGITTGELFF. The CDR3, as DNA: TGTGCCAGCCGACAGGGTATCACCACCGGGGAGCTGTTTTTT.

The genes are TRBV12-3 or TRBV12-4 and TRBJ1-6; a possible D gene is TRBD1 (5 bases). With 7 bases removed from V and 0 bases from J, the gap between germline ends came to 13 bases. The CDR3 runs to 16 residues. The chain's CDR3 is CASKGLRSSYNSPLHF. The CDR3 DNA sequence: TGTGCCAGCAAGGGACTCCGGAGCTCCTATAATTCACCCCTCCACTTT.

This clonotype showed up just a few times. The chain carries TRBV11-1 and TRBJ2-1, with 11 bases fitting TRBD1. This CDR3 has 14 amino acids. V lost 4 bases to trimming and J lost 6 bases; unmatched junction nucleotides: 2. Germline V gene data show CDR1 as SGHAT and CDR2 as FQDESV (reference sequence). The CDR3 nucleotides are TGTGCCAGCAGCTGGACAGGGGGCTTCAATGAGCAGTTCTTC. As protein: CASSWTGGFNEQFF.